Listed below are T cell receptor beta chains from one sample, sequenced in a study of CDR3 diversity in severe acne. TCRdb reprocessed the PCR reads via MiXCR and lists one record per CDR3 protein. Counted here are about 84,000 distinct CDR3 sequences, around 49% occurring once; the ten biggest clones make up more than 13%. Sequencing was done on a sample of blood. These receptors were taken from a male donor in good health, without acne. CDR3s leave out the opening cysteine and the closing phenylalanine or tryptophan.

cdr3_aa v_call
ASSVRGRYNTGELF TRBV9
ASSQPGQGNEQF TRBV4-1
ASSVGGLPRAGYT TRBV9
ASSGGLASCEQY TRBV7-6
SAGTESYGYT TRBV20-1
ASSYFETDSPLH TRBV6-5
PTSDDLRPTDTQY TRBV15
ASSLTGDTYEQY TRBV5-4
ASSFGPGVGNSPLH TRBV7-2
ASSPDEYEQY TRBV6-5
ASSFGGASTDTQY TRBV5-8
ASSGGGTLPYEQY TRBV7-2
ASIRNGGYGYT TRBV2
SASLTKLAKNIQY TRBV20-1
ASTPRLSARGGSYEQY TRBV6-5
ASSVGIAGTGETQY TRBV9
ASSLAENQETQY TRBV7-8
SAREGDGGTYEQY TRBV20-1
SAARLAGVQETQY TRBV20-1
ASRINTEAF TRBV2
ASIKNRGSPLH TRBV2
SASGGTTDTQY TRBV20-1
VSSEKGGMISNYGYT TRBV2
ASSQGGPLTGWNCGYT TRBV4-1
ASRSHQAVDTQY TRBV25-1
ASSVQVPPGGAF TRBV2
SVEYKQPDGYT TRBV29-1
AISESPGQPPYEQY TRBV10-3
ASSPWTGEEKLF TRBV18
ASSYYNPQETQY TRBV6-5
ASSLGEPNQPQH TRBV25-1
ASSDFEGVTEAF TRBV12-3/TRBV12-4
SARVGRDTQY TRBV20-1
ASSSGLTGLWETQY TRBV6-1
ASSLAQETQY TRBV7-6
ASSLDGTGYNEQF TRBV5-1
ASSGQESHGYT TRBV6-6
ASSQTSAYTYERY TRBV2
ASSFQTLNEKLF TRBV5-6
SARRSSGREGETQY TRBV20-1
SVVLAGTYEQY TRBV29-1
ATSDLSGDLETQY TRBV24-1
ASSPHRQGAFSGANVLT TRBV7-6
ASSVLAGATDTQY TRBV2
ASSIRSTATNEKLF TRBV19
AISENEGLAGVEQY TRBV10-3
STRQGGNIQY TRBV29-1
SALTSGAPNEQF TRBV20-1